Listed here are 7 T cell receptor beta chains from one sample, sequenced in a study of T cells after posttransplantation cyclophosphamide. TCRdb's table, derived via immunoSEQ multiplex PCR, lists solely in-frame clones and lacks some. Of approximately 11,000 clones listed, about 89% were seen once; the top ten hold 3.6%. Cyclophosphamide on days +3 and +4 followed busulfan-fludarabine conditioning and a marrow graft. The starting material was PBMCs, obtained after allogeneic stem cell transplant with posttransplant cyclophosphamide. These receptors were obtained from a female patient between 30 and 40 years old who received an allogeneic stem cell transplant from an unrelated donor, was CMV-positive, and had no GVHD. The graft donor may be the source of some T cells.

This clone was detected only once. The V call is TRBV5-6, the J call TRBJ2-5; D uncertain. Germline CDR1 reads SGHDT; CDR2 reads YYEEEE. The CDR3 is made up of 14 amino acids. With 0 bases removed from V and 2 bases from J, the gap between germline ends came to 8 bases. The chain's CDR3 is CASSLAPAQETQYF. Here the CDR3 DNA reads TGTGCCAGCAGCTTGGCGCCCGCGCAAGAGACCCAGTACTTC.

This clone was counted between two and nine times. The chain employs TRBV7-9 and TRBJ2-1; 12 nucleotides line up with TRBD2. Germline CDR1 reads SEHNR; CDR2 reads FQNEAQ (reference sequence). The trim removed 8 bases at V and 4 bases at J, leaving 9 bases unmatched. This CDR3 region has 16 residues. The CDR3, as DNA: TGTGCCAGCGGTGCAGAACTAGCGGGGGGTTACAATGAGCAGTTCTTC. This sequence encodes CASGAELAGGYNEQFF.

The J gene is TRBJ2-2, the V gene TRBV5-1, with D perhaps matching TRBD1 (6 bases). The CDR3 loop spans 15 amino acids. From germline, CDR1 is SGHRS and CDR2 YFSETQ. Between the trimmed V and J ends, which lost 6 bases and 4 bases, there was a span of 16 bases. The CDR3, as DNA: TGCGCCAGCACGTGGGACACCCGACTCACCGGGGAGCTGTTTTTT. This sequence encodes CASTWDTRLTGELFF.

The CDR3 sequence: CSVGTGDAFF. CDR3 coding DNA: TGCAGCGTAGGGACAGGAGATGCTTTCTTT. The rearrangement joins TRBV29-1 to TRBJ1-1, with 8 bases identical to TRBD1. The germline V gene encodes CDR1 SQVTM and CDR2 ANQGSEA. After removal of 6 bases from V and 11 bases from J, the junction contained 5 bases not matched to a gene. This CDR3 is 10 amino acids long.

CDR3 in amino acids: CASRKTAQETQYF. CDR3 nucleotide sequence: TGTGCCAGCAGAAAGACAGCCCAAGAGACCCAGTACTTC. This chain uses TRBV27 with TRBJ2-5; tentatively, D is TRBD1 (5 bases). The ends were cut back, 6 bases at V and 1 base at J, with 9 bases in the middle. From germline, CDR1 is MNHEY and CDR2 SMNVEV (reference sequence). The CDR3 loop spans 13 amino acids.

The gene calls are TRBV9 and TRBJ2-7, with TRBD1 identical over 10 bases. The CDR3 contains 16 residues. The J segment lost 1 base and the V segment lost 0 bases, leaving 4 bases of the junction unmatched. Germline assignment: CDR1 SGDLS and CDR2 YYNGEE. The CDR3 DNA is TGTGCCAGCAGCGTAGGTGGGACAGGGGCATCCTACGAGCAGTACTTC. This encodes CASSVGGTGASYEQYF.

This chain uses TRBV6-1 with TRBJ2-7; D might be TRBD1 (6 bases). Per the germline V gene, CDR1 is MNHNS and CDR2 is SASEGT. The CDR3 extends over 14 amino acids. Trimming took off 4 bases at V and 5 bases at J, with 15 bases between the two ends. The CDR3 nucleotides are TGTGCCAGCAGTGTCGAGGACAGATCCCACGAGCAGTACTTC. It encodes CASSVEDRSHEQYF.